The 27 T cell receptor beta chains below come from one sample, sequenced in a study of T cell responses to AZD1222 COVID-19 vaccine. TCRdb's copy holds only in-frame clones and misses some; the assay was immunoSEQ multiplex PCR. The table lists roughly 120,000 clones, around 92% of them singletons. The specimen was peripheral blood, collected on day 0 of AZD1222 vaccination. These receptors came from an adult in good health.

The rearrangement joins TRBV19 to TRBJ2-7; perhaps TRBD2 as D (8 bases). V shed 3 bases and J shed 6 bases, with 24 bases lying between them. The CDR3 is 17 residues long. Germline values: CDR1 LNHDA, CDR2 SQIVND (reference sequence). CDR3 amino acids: CASSMGQSKREFVEQYF. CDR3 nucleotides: TGTGCCAGTAGTATGGGACAGTCCAAGCGGGAGTTCGTCGAGCAGTACTTC.

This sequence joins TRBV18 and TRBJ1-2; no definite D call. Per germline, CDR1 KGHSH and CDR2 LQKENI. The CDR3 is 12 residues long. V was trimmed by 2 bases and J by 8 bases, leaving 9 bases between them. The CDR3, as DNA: TGTGCCAGCTCACCAGGCGACTGGGGCTACACCTTC. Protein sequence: CASSPGDWGYTF.

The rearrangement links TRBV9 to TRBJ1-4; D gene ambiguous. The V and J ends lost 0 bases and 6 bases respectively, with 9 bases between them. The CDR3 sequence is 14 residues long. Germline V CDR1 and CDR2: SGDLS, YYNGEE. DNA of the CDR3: TGTGCCAGCAGCGTAGGGCAGCTGCATGAAAAACTGTTTTTT. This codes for CASSVGQLHEKLFF. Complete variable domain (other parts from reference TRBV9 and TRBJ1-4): DSGVTQTPKHLITATGQRVTLRCSPRSGDLSVYWYQQSLDQGLQFLIQYYNGEERAKGNILERFSAQQFPDLHSELNLSSLELGDSALYFCASSVGQLHEKLFFGSGTQLSVL.

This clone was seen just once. The CDR3 bases are TGTGCCAGCAGACGTCATGAGGGGAACACTGAAGCTTTCTTT. Encoded protein: CASRRHEGNTEAFF. This rearrangement joins TRBV6-5 to TRBJ1-1, with unresolved D. This CDR3 comprises 14 residues. V shed 6 bases and J shed 1 base, with 12 bases lying between them. CDR1 is MNHEY and CDR2 is SVGAGI in the germline V gene.

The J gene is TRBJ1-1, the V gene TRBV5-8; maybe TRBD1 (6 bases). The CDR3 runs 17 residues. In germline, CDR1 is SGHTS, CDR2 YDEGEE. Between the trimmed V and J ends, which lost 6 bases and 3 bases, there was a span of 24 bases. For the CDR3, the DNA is TGTGCCAGCACCCATCTCGTGGACAGTTCAGGTGACACTGAAGCTTTCTTT. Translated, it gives CASTHLVDSSGDTEAFF.

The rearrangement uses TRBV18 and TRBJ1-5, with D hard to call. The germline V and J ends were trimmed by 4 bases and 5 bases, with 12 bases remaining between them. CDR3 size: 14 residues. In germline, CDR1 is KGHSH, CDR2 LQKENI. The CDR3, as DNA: TGTGCCAGCTCACTAAAGGCAGTAGATCAGCCCCAGCATTTT. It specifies CASSLKAVDQPQHF. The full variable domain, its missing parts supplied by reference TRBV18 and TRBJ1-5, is NAGVMQNPRHLVRRRGQEARLRCSPMKGHSHVYWYRQLPEEGLKFMVYLQKENIIDESGMPKERFSAEFPKEGPSILRIQQVVRGDSAAYFCASSLKAVDQPQHFGDGTRLSIL.

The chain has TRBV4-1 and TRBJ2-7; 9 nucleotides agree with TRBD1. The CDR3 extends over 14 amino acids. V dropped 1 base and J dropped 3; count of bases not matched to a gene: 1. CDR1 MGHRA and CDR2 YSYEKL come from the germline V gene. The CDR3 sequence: CASSQGDRDYEQYF. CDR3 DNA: TGCGCCAGCAGCCAAGGGGACAGGGACTACGAGCAGTACTTC.

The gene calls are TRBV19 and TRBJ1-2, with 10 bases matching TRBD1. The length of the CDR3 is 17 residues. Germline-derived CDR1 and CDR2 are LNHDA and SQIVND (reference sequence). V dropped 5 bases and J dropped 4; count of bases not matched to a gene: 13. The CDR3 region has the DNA TGTGCCAGTAGTTCGTCGGGACAGGGGTTTTTTCTCTATGGCTACACCTTC. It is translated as CASSSSGQGFFLYGYTF.

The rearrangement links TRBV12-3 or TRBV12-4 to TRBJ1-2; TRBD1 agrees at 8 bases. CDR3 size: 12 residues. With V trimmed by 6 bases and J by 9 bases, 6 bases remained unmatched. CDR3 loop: CASSPTGESYTF. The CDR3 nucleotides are TGTGCCAGCAGCCCGACAGGGGAAAGCTACACCTTC.

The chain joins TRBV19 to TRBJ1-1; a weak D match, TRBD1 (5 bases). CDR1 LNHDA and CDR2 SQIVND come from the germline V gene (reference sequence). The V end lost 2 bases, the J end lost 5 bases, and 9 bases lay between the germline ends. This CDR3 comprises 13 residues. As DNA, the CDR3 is TGTGCCAGTAGTATATCAGGGACTACTGAAGCTTTCTTT. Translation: CASSISGTTEAFF.

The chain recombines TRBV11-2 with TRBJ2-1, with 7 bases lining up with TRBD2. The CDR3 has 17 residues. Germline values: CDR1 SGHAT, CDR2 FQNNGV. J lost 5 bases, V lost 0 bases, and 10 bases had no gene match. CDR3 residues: CASSLDNRLAVNNEQFF. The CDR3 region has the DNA TGTGCCAGCAGCTTAGATAATCGGCTAGCGGTAAACAATGAGCAGTTCTTC.

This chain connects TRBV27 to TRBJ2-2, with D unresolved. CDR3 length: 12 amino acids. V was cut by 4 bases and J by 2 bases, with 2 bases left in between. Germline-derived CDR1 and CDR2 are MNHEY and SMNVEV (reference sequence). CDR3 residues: CASSSNTGELFF. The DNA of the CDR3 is TGTGCCAGCAGTTCAAACACCGGGGAGCTGTTTTTT.

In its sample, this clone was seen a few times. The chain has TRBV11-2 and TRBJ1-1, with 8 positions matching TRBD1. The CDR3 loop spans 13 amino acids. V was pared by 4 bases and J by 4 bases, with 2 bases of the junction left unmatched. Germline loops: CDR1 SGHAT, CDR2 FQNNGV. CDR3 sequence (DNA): TGTGCCAGCAGCTCGACAGGGGCCACTGAAGCTTTCTTT. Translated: CASSSTGATEAFF.

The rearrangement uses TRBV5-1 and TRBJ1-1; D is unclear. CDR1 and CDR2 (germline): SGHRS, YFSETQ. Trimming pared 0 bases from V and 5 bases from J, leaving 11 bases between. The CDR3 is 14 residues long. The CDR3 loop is CASSLEGFGTEAFF. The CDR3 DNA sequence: TGCGCCAGCAGCTTGGAAGGGTTCGGAACTGAAGCTTTCTTT. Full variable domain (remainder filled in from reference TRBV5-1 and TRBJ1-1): KAGVTQTPRYLIKTRGQQVTLSCSPISGHRSVSWYQQTPGQGLQFLFEYFSETQRNKGNFPGRFSGRQFSNSRSEMNVSTLELGDSALYLCASSLEGFGTEAFFGQGTRLTVV.

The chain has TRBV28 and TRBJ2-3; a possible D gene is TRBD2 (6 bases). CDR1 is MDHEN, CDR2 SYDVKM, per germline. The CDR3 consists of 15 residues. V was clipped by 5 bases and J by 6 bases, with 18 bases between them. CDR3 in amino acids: CASSPGTSLSDTQYF. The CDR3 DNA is TGTGCCAGCAGTCCAGGGACTTCCCTGTCTGATACGCAGTATTTT.

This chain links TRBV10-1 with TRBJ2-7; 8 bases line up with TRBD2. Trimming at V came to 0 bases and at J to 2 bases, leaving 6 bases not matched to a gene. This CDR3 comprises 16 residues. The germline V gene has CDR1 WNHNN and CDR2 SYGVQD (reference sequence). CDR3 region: CASSESWRGDPYEQYF. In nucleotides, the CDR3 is TGCGCCAGCAGTGAGTCATGGCGGGGGGACCCCTACGAGCAGTACTTC.

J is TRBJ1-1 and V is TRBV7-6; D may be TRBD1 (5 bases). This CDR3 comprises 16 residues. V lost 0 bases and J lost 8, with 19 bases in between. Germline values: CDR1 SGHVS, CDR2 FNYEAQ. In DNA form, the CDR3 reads TGTGCCAGCAGCTTAGCAGGAGTCGCAGGGATCCGAGAAGCTTTCTTT. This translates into CASSLAGVAGIREAFF. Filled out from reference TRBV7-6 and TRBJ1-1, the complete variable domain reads GAGVSQSPRYKVTKRGQDVALRCDPISGHVSLYWYRQALGQGPEFLTYFNYEAQQDKSGLPNDRFSAERPEGSISTLTIQRTEQRDSAMYRCASSLAGVAGIREAFFGQGTRLTVV.

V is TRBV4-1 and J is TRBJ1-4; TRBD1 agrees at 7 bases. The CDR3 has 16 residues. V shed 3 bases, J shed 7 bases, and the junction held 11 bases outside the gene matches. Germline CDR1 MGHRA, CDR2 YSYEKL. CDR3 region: CASSQKGTGEREKLFF. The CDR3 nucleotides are TGCGCCAGCAGCCAGAAGGGAACAGGGGAACGTGAAAAACTGTTTTTT.

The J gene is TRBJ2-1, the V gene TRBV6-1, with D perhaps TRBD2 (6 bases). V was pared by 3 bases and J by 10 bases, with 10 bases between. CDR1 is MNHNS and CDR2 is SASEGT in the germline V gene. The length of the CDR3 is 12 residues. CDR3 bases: TGTGCCAGCAGTGAGTGGGGACTCGAGCAGTTCTTC. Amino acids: CASSEWGLEQFF.

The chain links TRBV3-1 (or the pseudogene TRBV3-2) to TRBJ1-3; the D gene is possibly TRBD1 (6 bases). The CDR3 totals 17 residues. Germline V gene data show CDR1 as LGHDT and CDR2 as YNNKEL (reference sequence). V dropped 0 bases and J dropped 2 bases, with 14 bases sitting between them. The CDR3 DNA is TGTGCCAGCAGCCAAGATCTCCTACAGGGTACTGGAAACACCATATATTTT. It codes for CASSQDLLQGTGNTIYF.

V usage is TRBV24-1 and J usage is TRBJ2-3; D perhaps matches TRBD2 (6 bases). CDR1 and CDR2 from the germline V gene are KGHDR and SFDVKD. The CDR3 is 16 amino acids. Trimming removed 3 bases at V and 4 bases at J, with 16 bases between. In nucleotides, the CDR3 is TGTGCCACCAGTGATCAGAGGGGCGGGGCCCCAGATACGCAGTATTTT. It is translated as CATSDQRGGAPDTQYF.

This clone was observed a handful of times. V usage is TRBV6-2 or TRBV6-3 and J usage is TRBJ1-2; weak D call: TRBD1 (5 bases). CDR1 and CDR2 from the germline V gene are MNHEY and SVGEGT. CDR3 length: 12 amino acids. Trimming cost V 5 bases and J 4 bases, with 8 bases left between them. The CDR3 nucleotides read TGTGCCAGCAGTCAGACAGTCTATGGCTACACCTTC. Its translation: CASSQTVYGYTF.

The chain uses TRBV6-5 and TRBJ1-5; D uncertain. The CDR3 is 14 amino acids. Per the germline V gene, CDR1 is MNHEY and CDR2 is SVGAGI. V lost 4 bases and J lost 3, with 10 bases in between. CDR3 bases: TGTGCCAGCAGTTGGTCTCGGAACAATCAGCCCCAGCATTTT. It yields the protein CASSWSRNNQPQHF.

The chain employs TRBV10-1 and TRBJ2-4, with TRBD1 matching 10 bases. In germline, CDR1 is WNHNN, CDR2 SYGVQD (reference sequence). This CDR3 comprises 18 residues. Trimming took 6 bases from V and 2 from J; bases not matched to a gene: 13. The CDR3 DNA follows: TGCGCCAGCAGGGAGACAGGGGGCGTTGAAACTACCAAAAACATTCAGTACTTC. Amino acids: CASRETGGVETTKNIQYF.

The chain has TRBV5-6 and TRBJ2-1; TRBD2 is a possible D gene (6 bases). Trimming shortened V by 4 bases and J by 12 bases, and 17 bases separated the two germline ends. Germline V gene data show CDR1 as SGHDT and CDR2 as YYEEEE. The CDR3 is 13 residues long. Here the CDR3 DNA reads TGTGCCAGCAGCCGGGACTCACCATCGGGGCAGTTCTTC. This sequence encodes CASSRDSPSGQFF.

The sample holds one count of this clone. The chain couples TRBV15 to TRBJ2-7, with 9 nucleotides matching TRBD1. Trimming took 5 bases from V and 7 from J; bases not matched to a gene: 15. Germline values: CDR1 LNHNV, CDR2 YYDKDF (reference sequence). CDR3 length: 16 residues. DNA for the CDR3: TGTGCCACCAGCTCAAGAAGGGGACAGGGAAGAGAGGAGCAGTACTTC. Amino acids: CATSSRRGQGREEQYF.

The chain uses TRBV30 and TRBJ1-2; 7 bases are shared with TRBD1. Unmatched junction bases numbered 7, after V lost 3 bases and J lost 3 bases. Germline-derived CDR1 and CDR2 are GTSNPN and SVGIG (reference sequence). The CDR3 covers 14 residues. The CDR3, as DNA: TGTGCCTGGAGAGGGGAAGGGGGCGACTATGGCTACACCTTC. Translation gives CAWRGEGGDYGYTF.